One and the same sample provided the 32 T cell receptor beta chains below, sequenced in a study of OX40 agonist ivuxolimab in advanced cancers. Sequencing was performed with immunoSEQ multiplex PCR; in TCRdb, only in-frame clones are kept and a portion is missing. This table holds 50,000 to 75,000 clones, less than 90% found once. This material consisted of CD4+ or CD8+ T cells sorted from blood, taken in a trial of the OX40 agonist ivuxolimab. The receptors originated from an adult with an advanced solid tumor such as melanoma, head and neck, liver or kidney cancer.

The V call is TRBV11-3, the J call TRBJ2-2; TRBD1 agrees at 8 bases. V shed 3 bases and J 4 bases; nucleotides not matched to a gene: 4. The CDR3 contains 15 residues. Germline V lookup: CDR1 SGHNT, CDR2 YENEEA. CDR3 bases: TGTGCCAGCAGCTTGGGGCAGGGGGCCACCGGGGAGCTGTTTTTT. Translating gives CASSLGQGATGELFF.

The rearrangement uses TRBV7-9 and TRBJ2-3; 15 nucleotides match TRBD2. Trimming took 3 bases from V and 2 from J; bases not matched to a gene: 6. CDR1 is SEHNR, CDR2 FQNEAQ, per germline (reference sequence). This CDR3 spans 18 amino acids. The CDR3 DNA reads TGTGCCAGCAGCTTGGGACTAGCGGGGGGCCAAAACACAGATACGCAGTATTTT. Translation gives CASSLGLAGGQNTDTQYF.

J is TRBJ2-5 and V is TRBV7-9; the match to TRBD1 covers 10 bases. This CDR3 comprises 15 residues. Trimming removed 4 bases from V and 4 bases from J; junction bases left unmatched: 6. Germline V gives CDR1 SEHNR, CDR2 FQNEAQ (reference sequence). CDR3 nucleotide sequence: TGTGCCAGCAGCTCAGGAAGGACAGGGGGAGAGACCCAGTACTTC. Its protein is CASSSGRTGGETQYF. Full variable domain (outside the CDR3, taken from reference TRBV7-9 and TRBJ2-5): DTGVSQNPRHKITKRGQNVTFRCDPISEHNRLYWYRQTLGQGPEFLTYFQNEAQLEKSRLLSDRFSAERPKGSFSTLEIQRTEQGDSAMYLCASSSGRTGGETQYFGPGTRLLVL.

This clone was seen a handful of times. This rearrangement joins TRBV25-1 to TRBJ1-2; TRBD1 might be the D (5 bases). V lost 6 bases to trimming and J lost 3 bases, with 11 bases between them. Germline values: CDR1 MGHDK, CDR2 SYGVNS. The CDR3 sequence is 13 residues long. DNA of the CDR3: TGTGCCAGCAGGGGGGGGACCGACTATGGCTACACCTTC. It translates to CASRGGTDYGYTF.

V usage is TRBV12-5 and J usage is TRBJ1-1, with D unresolved. The CDR3 runs to 15 residues. Germline CDR1 is LGHNT and CDR2 is FRNRAP. Between the trimmed V and J ends, which lost 6 bases and 2 bases, there was a span of 16 bases. The CDR3 loop is CASGLSGSPNTEAFF. The CDR3 nucleotides read TGTGCTAGTGGGTTGAGCGGGTCGCCCAACACTGAAGCTTTCTTT.

This clone was picked up a small number of times. Different DNA sequences within this sample yield the same CDR3. This chain connects TRBV19 to TRBJ1-5; TRBD1 aligns across 10 bases. Trimming cost V 6 bases and J 7 bases; bases outside gene matches: 3. This CDR3 has 13 residues. Germline V gene lookup returns CDR1 LNHDA and CDR2 SQIVND (reference sequence). The CDR3 is CASRDRGFQPQHF. CDR3 DNA: TGTGCCAGTAGGGACAGGGGGTTCCAGCCCCAGCATTTT.

The chain is built from TRBV7-2 and TRBJ2-5; the D gene is possibly TRBD2 (6 bases). The V gene's germline CDR1 is SGHTA and CDR2 FQGNSA. V shed 8 bases and J shed 9 bases, with 22 bases lying between them. CDR3 length: 14 residues. The CDR3 protein is CASGATYGGTSQYF. CDR3 sequence (DNA): TGTGCCAGCGGCGCTACTTACGGGGGTACGTCCCAGTACTTC.

The chain carries TRBV4-1 and TRBJ2-7; 7 bases agree with TRBD2. CDR3 length: 16 amino acids. Germline CDR1 reads MGHRA; CDR2 reads YSYEKL. V dropped 2 bases and J dropped 6; count of bases not matched to a gene: 13. This chain's CDR3 is CASSQPEGGRAGEQYF. In nucleotides, the CDR3 is TGCGCCAGCAGCCAACCCGAGGGAGGGAGGGCGGGCGAGCAGTACTTC.

This clone came up a few times. This sequence joins TRBV28 and TRBJ2-3; D not resolved. V was clipped by 10 bases and J by 7 bases, with 18 bases between them. Germline CDR1 and CDR2: MDHEN and SYDVKM. There are 13 residues in the CDR3. The CDR3 DNA reads TGTGCCATTAGTTTGGCTGAAGGATATACGCAGTATTTT. Encoded protein: CAISLAEGYTQYF.

This clone was picked up a small number of times. This chain links TRBV5-4 with TRBJ2-5; D may be TRBD1 or TRBD2 (5 bases each). The CDR3 length is 15 residues. Germline V lookup: CDR1 SGHNT, CDR2 YYREEE (reference sequence). Trimming stripped 4 bases from V and 1 base from J, with 14 bases between. Here the CDR3 DNA reads TGTGCCAGCAGCAACCCGGGACGGAGCCAAGAGACCCAGTACTTC. Protein sequence: CASSNPGRSQETQYF.

This clone has just one count. The genes are TRBV19 and TRBJ2-7; D is possibly TRBD1 (6 bases). V was trimmed by 6 bases and J by 0 bases, leaving 15 bases between them. The CDR3 is 15 residues long. Per germline, CDR1 LNHDA and CDR2 SQIVND (reference sequence). CDR3 sequence (DNA): TGTGCCAGTAGCCCAGCCGGGACATTCTCCTACGAGCAGTACTTC. Translated, it gives CASSPAGTFSYEQYF.

The chain employs TRBV7-2 and TRBJ1-1; TRBD1 aligns across 8 bases. V lost 2 bases to trimming and J lost 1 base; unmatched junction nucleotides: 6. Looked up from germline, CDR1 is SGHTA and CDR2 is FQGNSA. The CDR3 sequence is 16 residues long. The CDR3 sequence is CASSLMNRGSNTEAFF. In nucleotides, the CDR3 is TGTGCCAGCAGCTTAATGAACAGGGGGTCGAACACTGAAGCTTTCTTT.

The V and J genes are TRBV5-4 and TRBJ2-2, with D tentatively TRBD2 (6 bases). V lost 0 bases and J lost 6, with 15 bases in between. Germline V gene lookup returns CDR1 SGHNT and CDR2 YYREEE (reference sequence). The CDR3 extends over 16 amino acids. The CDR3 DNA reads as TGTGCCAGCAGCTTGGCGGGGGTAGGAATATCCGGGGAGCTGTTTTTT. It is translated as CASSLAGVGISGELFF.

The chain carries TRBV6-1 and TRBJ2-1; the match to TRBD1 covers 11 bases. Per germline, CDR1 MNHNS and CDR2 SASEGT. The V segment lost 6 bases and the J segment 8 bases; nucleotides outside the gene matches: 6. CDR3 length: 14 amino acids. Here the CDR3 DNA reads TGTGCCAGCAGGGCGGGACAGGGGGTTTATGAGCAGTTCTTC. Translating gives CASRAGQGVYEQFF.

This clone has more than one count but fewer than ten. The V gene is TRBV6-1, the J gene TRBJ1-5, with 9 bases aligning to TRBD1. Germline loops: CDR1 MNHNS, CDR2 SASEGT. The CDR3 totals 14 residues. V lost 0 bases to trimming and J lost 11 bases; unmatched junction nucleotides: 5. In nucleotides, the CDR3 is TGTGCCAGCAGTGAAGCGGGGACAGGGATATCCCAGCATTTT. It is translated as CASSEAGTGISQHF.

The rearrangement links TRBV19 to TRBJ2-1, with D possibly being TRBD1 or TRBD2 (5 bases each). The CDR3 contains 16 residues. Germline loops: CDR1 LNHDA, CDR2 SQIVND (reference sequence). Trimming removed 6 bases from V and 2 bases from J, with 17 bases in between. In DNA form, the CDR3 reads TGTGCCAGTAGCCACCGGGACCCCCAGGCCTACAATGAGCAGTTCTTC. Its translation: CASSHRDPQAYNEQFF. The variable domain in full, completed from reference TRBV19 and TRBJ2-1, reads DGGITQSPKYLFRKEGQNVTLSCEQNLNHDAMYWYRQDPGQGLRLIYYSQIVNDFQKGDIAEGYSVSREKKESFPLTVTSAQKNPTAFYLCASSHRDPQAYNEQFFGPGTRLTVL.

This chain links TRBV10-3 with TRBJ2-7; TRBD2 aligns across 13 bases. With V trimmed by 8 bases and J by 6 bases, 7 bases remained unmatched. The germline V gene has CDR1 ENHRY and CDR2 SYGVKD. This CDR3 is 14 amino acids long. CDR3 coding DNA: TGTGCCATCGGCACTAGCGGGGGGGCCGCCGAGCAGTACTTC. This gives the protein CAIGTSGGAAEQYF.

This clone was observed a few times. V usage is TRBV7-9 and J usage is TRBJ2-2; D might be TRBD2 (5 bases). This CDR3 has 16 residues. Trimming took off 1 base at V and 4 bases at J, with 13 bases between the two ends. CDR1 and CDR2 from the germline V gene are SEHNR and FQNEAQ (reference sequence). The CDR3 DNA sequence: TGTGCCAGCAGCTTAGGGACTGCGATATCCACCGGGGAGCTGTTTTTT. Protein: CASSLGTAISTGELFF.

This chain connects TRBV30 to TRBJ1-2, with 7 bases lining up with TRBD1. The CDR3 covers 10 residues. CDR1 and CDR2 from the germline V gene are GTSNPN and SVGIG (reference sequence). After removal of 7 bases from V and 9 bases from J, the junction contained 5 bases not matched to a gene. The CDR3 spells CASDRASYTF. The CDR3, as DNA: TGTGCCTCTGACAGGGCCAGCTACACCTTC. Full variable domain (outside the CDR3, taken from reference TRBV30 and TRBJ1-2): SQTIHQWPATLVQPVGSPLSLECTVEGTSNPNLYWYRQAAGRGLQLLFYSVGIGQISSEVPQNLSASRPQDRQFILSSKKLLLSDSGFYLCASDRASYTFGSGTRLTVV.

The chain combines TRBV6-6 with TRBJ2-7, with TRBD1 matching 10 bases. The V gene end was trimmed by 7 bases and the J gene end by 3 bases; junction bases not matched to a gene: 6. Germline V gives CDR1 MNHNY, CDR2 SVGAGI (reference sequence). The CDR3 has 14 residues. CDR3 in amino acids: CASTGRDRGYEQYF. The CDR3 DNA reads as TGTGCCAGCACCGGCCGGGACAGGGGCTACGAGCAGTACTTC.

The CDR3 coding sequence is TGTGCCATCAGTCCCCAGATTGGTCCCAATCAGCCCCAGCATTTT. Amino acid sequence: CAISPQIGPNQPQHF. This sequence joins TRBV10-3 and TRBJ1-5; D gene unclear. V was clipped by 5 bases and J by 3 bases, with 14 bases between them. This CDR3 has 15 amino acids. Germline V gene data show CDR1 as ENHRY and CDR2 as SYGVKD.

This clone was counted only a few times. The V gene is TRBV4-1, the J gene TRBJ1-1; TRBD1 matches 8 bases. Trimming took 3 bases from V and 1 from J; bases not matched to a gene: 10. CDR3 length: 17 amino acids. From germline, CDR1 is MGHRA and CDR2 YSYEKL. The CDR3 DNA reads as TGCGCCAGCAGCCAGGGATGGGACAGGATCCAGAACACTGAAGCTTTCTTT. This codes for CASSQGWDRIQNTEAFF.

The chain recombines TRBV5-4 with TRBJ2-1; TRBD2 is a possible D gene (6 bases). CDR3 length: 14 residues. Per germline, CDR1 SGHNT and CDR2 YYREEE (reference sequence). Trimming cost V 1 base and J 4 bases, with 9 bases left between them. CDR3 bases: TGTGCCAGCAGCTTGCAAGGGACTTACAATGAGCAGTTCTTC. It is translated as CASSLQGTYNEQFF. The whole variable domain, filled in from reference TRBV5-4 and TRBJ2-1, reads ETGVTQSPTHLIKTRGQQVTLRCSSQSGHNTVSWYQQALGQGPQFIFQYYREEENGRGNFPPRFSGLQFPNYSSELNVNALELDDSALYLCASSLQGTYNEQFFGPGTRLTVL.

The sample holds a few counts of this clone. The V and J genes are TRBV6-5 and TRBJ1-5; D call uncertain. The CDR3 contains 13 residues. V was shortened by 5 bases and J by 5 bases, with 10 bases between the two germline ends. Per the germline V gene, CDR1 is MNHEY and CDR2 is SVGAGI. CDR3 sequence (DNA): TGTGCCAGCAGTGGCTACCAGGATCAGCCCCAGCATTTT. Encoded protein: CASSGYQDQPQHF.

This rearrangement joins TRBV18 to TRBJ1-4; TRBD1 might be the D (5 bases). Deletions cut 1 base from V and 5 bases from J, with 11 bases between. The CDR3 spans 15 residues. CDR1 is KGHSH and CDR2 is LQKENI in the germline V gene. CDR3 coding DNA: TGTGCCAGCTCACCACTTCAGGGTCGGAATGAAAAACTGTTTTTT. It encodes CASSPLQGRNEKLFF.

The genes are TRBV29-1 and TRBJ1-5; D gene unclear. The CDR3 length is 12 residues. Germline CDR1 reads SQVTM; CDR2 reads ANQGSEA. V was clipped by 3 bases and J by 7 bases, with 10 bases between them. CDR3 sequence reads: CSVEARRQPQHF. As DNA, the CDR3 is TGCAGCGTTGAGGCGCGGAGACAGCCCCAGCATTTT.

This clone was detected only a few times. The chain is built from TRBV4-2 and TRBJ2-5; 7 nucleotides align to TRBD1. The CDR3 is made up of 18 amino acids. The trim removed 2 bases at V and 7 bases at J, leaving 19 bases unmatched. Per the germline V gene, CDR1 is LGHNA and CDR2 is YNFKEQ. CDR3 loop: CASSQSYNRDSGRGTQYF. The CDR3 bases are TGTGCCAGCAGCCAATCCTATAATCGGGACAGTGGTCGGGGGACCCAGTACTTC.

The rearrangement joins TRBV11-2 to TRBJ2-3; D possibly uses TRBD1 or TRBD2 (5 bases each). This CDR3 spans 14 amino acids. CDR1 and CDR2 (germline): SGHAT, FQNNGV. V lost 3 bases to trimming and J lost 6 bases, with 13 bases between them. The CDR3: CASSLGPEGDTQYF. The CDR3 region has the DNA TGTGCCAGCAGCTTGGGCCCCGAGGGGGATACGCAGTATTTT. The full variable domain, in which reference TRBV11-2 and TRBJ2-3 provide the parts outside the CDR3, is EAGVAQSPRYKIIEKRQSVAFWCNPISGHATLYWYQQILGQGPKLLIQFQNNGVVDDSQLPKDRFSAERLKGVDSTLKIQPAKLEDSAVYLCASSLGPEGDTQYFGPGTRLTVL.

This clone was recorded only once. The chain carries TRBV6-1 and TRBJ2-3; tentative D call: TRBD2 (5 bases). Per the germline V gene, CDR1 is MNHNS and CDR2 is SASEGT. Trimming shortened V by 6 bases and J by 4 bases, and 11 bases separated the two germline ends. CDR3 length equals 13 residues. The CDR3 DNA reads TGTGCCAGCAGCTATTTGGGAGCAGATACGCAGTATTTT. Its translation: CASSYLGADTQYF.

The V gene is TRBV19, the J gene TRBJ1-5; D is ambiguous. The germline V gene has CDR1 LNHDA and CDR2 SQIVND (reference sequence). The CDR3 covers 12 residues. The V gene lost 9 bases and the J gene lost 7 bases, with 13 bases spanning the gap. This CDR3 reads CASHGRYQPQHF. For the CDR3, the DNA is TGTGCCAGCCATGGACGGTACCAGCCCCAGCATTTT.

V gene TRBV11-2 combines with J gene TRBJ1-5; 9 nucleotides line up with TRBD1. Germline V CDR1 and CDR2: SGHAT, FQNNGV. The CDR3 runs to 15 residues. Trimming at V came to 1 base and at J to 6 bases, leaving 4 bases not matched to a gene. The CDR3 protein is CASSLAGQGGQPQHF. In DNA, the CDR3 is TGTGCCAGCAGCTTAGCGGGACAGGGCGGTCAGCCCCAGCATTTT.

This sequence joins TRBV7-8 and TRBJ2-7; the match to TRBD1 covers 10 bases. With V trimmed by 5 bases and J by 7 bases, 11 bases remained unmatched. From germline, CDR1 is SGHVS and CDR2 FQNEAQ. This CDR3 comprises 15 residues. Written as DNA, the CDR3 is TGTGCCAGCAGCATTGGCGGACAGGGGGGAGGTGAGCAGTACTTC. Residues: CASSIGGQGGGEQYF. Together with reference TRBV7-8 and TRBJ2-7, the CDR3 gives the full variable domain: GAGVSQSPRYKVAKRGQDVALRCDPISGHVSLFWYQQALGQGPEFLTYFQNEAQLDKSGLPSDRFFAERPEGSVSTLKIQRTQQEDSAVYLCASSIGGQGGGEQYFGPGTRLTVT.